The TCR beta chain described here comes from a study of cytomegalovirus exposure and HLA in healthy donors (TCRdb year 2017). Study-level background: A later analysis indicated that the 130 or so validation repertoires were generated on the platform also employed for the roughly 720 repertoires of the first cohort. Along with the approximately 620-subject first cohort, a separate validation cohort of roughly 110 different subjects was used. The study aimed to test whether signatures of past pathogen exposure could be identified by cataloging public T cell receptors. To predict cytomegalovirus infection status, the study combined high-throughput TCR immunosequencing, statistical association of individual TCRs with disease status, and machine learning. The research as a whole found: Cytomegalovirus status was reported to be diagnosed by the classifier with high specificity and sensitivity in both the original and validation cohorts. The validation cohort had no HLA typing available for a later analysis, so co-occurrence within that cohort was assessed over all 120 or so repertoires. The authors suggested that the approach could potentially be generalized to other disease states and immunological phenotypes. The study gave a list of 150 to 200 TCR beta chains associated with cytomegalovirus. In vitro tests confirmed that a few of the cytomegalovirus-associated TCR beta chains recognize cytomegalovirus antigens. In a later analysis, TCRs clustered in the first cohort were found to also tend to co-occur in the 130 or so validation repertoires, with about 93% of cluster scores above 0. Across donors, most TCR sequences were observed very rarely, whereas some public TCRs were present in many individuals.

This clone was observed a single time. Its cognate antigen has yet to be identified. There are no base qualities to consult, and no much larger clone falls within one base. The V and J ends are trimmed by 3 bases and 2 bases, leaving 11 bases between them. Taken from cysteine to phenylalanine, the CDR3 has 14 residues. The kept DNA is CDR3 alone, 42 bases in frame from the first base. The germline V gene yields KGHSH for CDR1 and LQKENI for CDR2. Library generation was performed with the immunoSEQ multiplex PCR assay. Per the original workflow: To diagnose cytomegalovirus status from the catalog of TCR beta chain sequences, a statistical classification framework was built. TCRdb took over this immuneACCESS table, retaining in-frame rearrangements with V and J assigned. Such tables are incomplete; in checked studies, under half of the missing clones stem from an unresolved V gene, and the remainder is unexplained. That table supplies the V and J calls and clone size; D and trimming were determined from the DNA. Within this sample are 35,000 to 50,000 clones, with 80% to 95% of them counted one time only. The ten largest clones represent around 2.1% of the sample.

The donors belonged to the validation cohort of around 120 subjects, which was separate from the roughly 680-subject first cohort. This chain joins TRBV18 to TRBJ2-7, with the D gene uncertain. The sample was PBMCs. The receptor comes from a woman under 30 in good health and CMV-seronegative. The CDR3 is CASSPEVSTYEQYF. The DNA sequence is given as TGTGCCAGCTCACCTGAGGTCTCTACCTACGAGCAGTACTTC.